This entry is about one T cell receptor beta chain. As yet, its antigen is unknown. The source of the sample is a study of identical twins. Broader study findings: Models underestimated how often monozygotic twins shared out-of-frame TCR alpha.

A universal primer site was created by template switching, with the cDNA bearing unique molecular identifiers. TCRdb redid the calling of the 5' RACE reads with MiXCR, one entry per CDR3 protein. Here the sample spans 350,000 to 450,000 distinct CDR3 sequences, about a fifth being singletons. The CDR3 sequence is 17 residues long. Germline CDR1 is SGDLS and CDR2 is YYNGEE. The V and J ends lost 0 bases and 6 bases, in that order; junction bases with no gene match: 11. Sequencing was carried out using naive T cells sorted from blood. The chain joins TRBV9 to TRBJ1-4; 7 nucleotides agree with TRBD1. The sequence was collected from a man aged 50-59 years in good health. This CDR3 is CASSVEGSGTDDEKLFF. The CDR3 region has the DNA TGTGCCAGCAGCGTAGAGGGTTCCGGGACAGACGATGAAAAACTGTTTTTT.